This record looks at one TCR beta chain sequence and its context. The data derive from a study of blood T cell repertoires in COVID-19. In the original processing: Cell counts per sample came from amplifying reference gene primers. Libraries were prepared by immunoSEQ multiplex PCR; TCRdb keeps only in-frame clonotypes and omits some of them. Clonal size and the V and J genes are those of that table, whereas D and trimming came from the DNA. The table includes 110,000 to 150,000 clones, roughly four fifths detected once. V was shortened by 0 bases and J by 3 bases, with 17 bases between the two germline ends. CDR1 and CDR2 (germline): LGHNA, YSLEER. CDR3 length equals 17 residues.

V is TRBV4-3 and J is TRBJ1-2, with D perhaps TRBD1 (6 bases). The sequenced material came from PBMCs or T cells enriched from blood (not recorded which). This receptor was taken from a woman aged 18-29 years who had been exposed to COVID-19. CDR3 sequence reads: CASSQERGRGADYGYTF. DNA of the CDR3: TGCGCCAGCAGCCAAGAAAGAGGTCGGGGGGCGGACTATGGCTACACCTTC.